These 27 T cell receptor beta chains were all obtained from the same sample, sequenced in a study of T cells in tumors after PD-1 blockade. Using immunoSEQ multiplex PCR, the repertoire was profiled, and TCRdb retains in-frame clones only, with some absent. The profile shows tens of thousands of clones, about four fifths of them singletons. Material: PBMCs, obtained before anti-PD-1 treatment. These receptors all come from a human donor with basal cell carcinoma.

V and J are TRBV2 and TRBJ2-7; weak D call: TRBD1 (5 bases). From germline, CDR1 is SNHLY and CDR2 FYNNEI. V was clipped by 4 bases and J by 3 bases, with 13 bases between them. The CDR3 is 14 amino acids. This chain's CDR3 is CASSVTGQVYEQYF. CDR3 in DNA: TGTGCCAGCAGTGTAACCGGACAAGTCTACGAGCAGTACTTC.

V and J are TRBV14 and TRBJ2-2; a possible D gene is TRBD2 (6 bases). The V and J ends lost 7 bases and 6 bases respectively, with 24 bases between them. Per germline, CDR1 SGHDN and CDR2 FVKESK. This CDR3 region has 17 residues. The CDR3 region has the DNA TGTGCCAGCAACTCACCCCGTTCCGGAGGGGTAGCCGGGGAGCTGTTTTTT. Protein: CASNSPRSGGVAGELFF.

The V gene is TRBV7-2, the J gene TRBJ2-7, with D possibly being TRBD2 (6 bases). The CDR3 consists of 15 residues. Trimming stripped 4 bases from V and 4 bases from J, with 17 bases between. Germline CDR1 SGHTA, CDR2 FQGNSA. The DNA of the CDR3 is TGTGCCAGCAGCTGGGGCGGGGCTAGTGAGTACGAGCAGTACTTC. Its translation: CASSWGGASEYEQYF.

The V call is TRBV24-1, the J call TRBJ1-3; D unclear. The V and J ends lost 3 bases and 4 bases respectively, with 6 bases between them. The CDR3 length is 13 residues. Germline values: CDR1 KGHDR, CDR2 SFDVKD. The CDR3 spells CATSDHLGNTIYF. The CDR3 region has the DNA TGTGCCACCAGTGATCATCTCGGAAACACCATATATTTT.

The V and J genes are TRBV29-1 and TRBJ2-1, with D unresolved. CDR3 length: 11 residues. V was pared by 2 bases and J by 5 bases, with 4 bases between. The germline V gene has CDR1 SQVTM and CDR2 ANQGSEA. CDR3 in amino acids: CSVELHNEQFF. CDR3 DNA sequence: TGCAGCGTTGAACTCCACAATGAGCAGTTCTTC.

The rearrangement joins TRBV10-1 to TRBJ2-7; D is perhaps TRBD2 (5 bases). Germline V lookup: CDR1 WNHNN, CDR2 SYGVQD (reference sequence). The CDR3 consists of 18 residues. V shed 3 bases and J shed 0 bases, with 21 bases lying between them. DNA of the CDR3: TGCGCCAGCAGTGAATTACTAACTAGTAGGACGGTCTCCTACGAGCAGTACTTC. Encoded protein: CASSELLTSRTVSYEQYF.

The gene calls are TRBV28 and TRBJ2-7; 9 bases map to TRBD2. V shed 2 bases and J 9 bases; nucleotides not matched to a gene: 2. Germline V gene lookup returns CDR1 MDHEN and CDR2 SYDVKM. The CDR3 sequence is 12 residues long. CDR3 amino acids: CASSLAGGGQYF. The CDR3 DNA sequence: TGTGCCAGCAGTTTAGCGGGAGGGGGGCAGTACTTC. The variable domain in full, completed from reference TRBV28 and TRBJ2-7, reads DVKVTQSSRYLVKRTGEKVFLECVQDMDHENMFWYRQDPGLGLRLIYFSYDVKMKEKGDIPEGYSVSREKKERFSLILESASTNQTSMYLCASSLAGGGQYFGPGTRLTVT.

The rearrangement joins TRBV2 to TRBJ1-1; 10 bases fit TRBD1. The germline V gene has CDR1 SNHLY and CDR2 FYNNEI. After removal of 5 bases from V and 4 bases from J, the junction contained 4 bases not matched to a gene. There are 14 residues in the CDR3. CDR3 DNA: TGTGCCAGCAGTCCCCGACAGGGGGCCACTGAAGCTTTCTTT. It is translated as CASSPRQGATEAFF.

This clone was detected only a few times. The chain carries TRBV4-1 and TRBJ2-7, with unresolved D. Germline values: CDR1 MGHRA, CDR2 YSYEKL. V was clipped by 4 bases and J by 6 bases, with 13 bases between them. This CDR3 has 13 residues. CDR3 nucleotide sequence: TGCGCCAGCAGCCGCTTGGGCGTGGGCGAGCAGTACTTC. Translated: CASSRLGVGEQYF.

The chain carries TRBV7-6 and TRBJ2-1, with TRBD2 matching over 7 bases. CDR3 length equals 18 residues. Trimming took 0 bases from V and 0 from J; bases not matched to a gene: 8. Germline V gene data show CDR1 as SGHVS and CDR2 as FNYEAQ. The DNA for the CDR3 is TGTGCCAGCAGCTTAGCGAGGCCTAGCGGAAGCTCCTACAATGAGCAGTTCTTC. Translating gives CASSLARPSGSSYNEQFF.

V usage is TRBV13 and J usage is TRBJ1-2; 9 positions match TRBD1. The ends lost 8 bases at V and 4 bases at J; junction bases unmatched: 8. CDR3 length: 14 residues. Germline V gene lookup returns CDR1 PRHDT and CDR2 FYEKMQ (reference sequence). CDR3 nucleotide sequence: TGTGCCAGCGGAAGGACAGGGGAATCCTATGGCTACACCTTC. Encoded protein: CASGRTGESYGYTF.

This chain joins TRBV7-9 and TRBJ2-1, with 8 nucleotides matching TRBD2. The CDR3 consists of 15 residues. CDR1 is SEHNR, CDR2 FQNEAQ, per germline (reference sequence). J gave up 6 bases and V 3 bases, and 7 bases lay outside the gene matches. CDR3 in amino acids: CASSLGLGVFNEQFF. For the CDR3, the DNA is TGTGCCAGCAGCTTGGGACTAGGGGTTTTCAATGAGCAGTTCTTC.

The chain has TRBV5-1 and TRBJ2-3; the match to TRBD2 covers 9 bases. V dropped 0 bases and J dropped 1; count of bases not matched to a gene: 0. CDR3 length equals 15 residues. Germline V lookup: CDR1 SGHRS, CDR2 YFSETQ. The DNA of the CDR3 is TGCGCCAGCAGCTTGGGACTAGCGGGCACAGATACGCAGTATTTT. Its translation is CASSLGLAGTDTQYF.

The chain couples TRBV3-1 (or the pseudogene TRBV3-2) to TRBJ1-6, with no clear D. V lost 6 bases and J 4 bases, leaving 16 bases between the germline ends. The CDR3 is 16 amino acids. Germline-derived CDR1 and CDR2 are LGHDT and YNNKEL (reference sequence). CDR3: CASRPRGEGYNSPLHF. The CDR3 coding sequence is TGTGCCAGCAGGCCCCGGGGAGAGGGTTATAATTCACCCCTCCACTTT.

The rearrangement uses TRBV7-6 and TRBJ2-2, with D uncertain. The germline V gene encodes CDR1 SGHVS and CDR2 FNYEAQ. This CDR3 is 14 amino acids long. Trimming took 1 base from V and 6 from J, leaving 9 bases between them. CDR3 bases: TGTGCCAGCAGCTTAGTGATCGGGTCCGGGGAGCTGTTTTTT. This gives the protein CASSLVIGSGELFF. The full variable domain, with the rest looked up from reference TRBV7-6 and TRBJ2-2, is GAGVSQSPRYKVTKRGQDVALRCDPISGHVSLYWYRQALGQGPEFLTYFNYEAQQDKSGLPNDRFSAERPEGSISTLTIQRTEQRDSAMYRCASSLVIGSGELFFGEGSRLTVL.

The chain is built from TRBV7-3 and TRBJ1-1; TRBD1 aligns across 8 bases. The CDR3 runs to 15 residues. Germline CDR1 SGHTA, CDR2 FQGTGA. The J segment lost 0 bases and the V segment lost 4 bases, leaving 4 bases of the junction unmatched. The CDR3 protein is CASSSLGQVNTEAFF. As DNA, the CDR3 is TGTGCCAGCAGCTCCCTGGGACAGGTGAACACTGAAGCTTTCTTT.

V gene TRBV6-5 combines with J gene TRBJ2-2; D unresolved. V lost 7 bases, J lost 5 bases, and 8 bases lay in between. This CDR3 is built from 12 residues. Germline lookup yields CDR1 MNHEY and CDR2 SVGAGI. The CDR3 here is CASTLETGELFF. CDR3 coding DNA: TGTGCCAGCACCTTAGAGACCGGGGAGCTGTTTTTT.

The count of this clone is one. The rearrangement joins TRBV14 to TRBJ2-1; D is possibly TRBD1 (7 bases). Per germline, CDR1 SGHDN and CDR2 FVKESK. The CDR3 covers 15 residues. With 7 bases removed from V and 2 bases from J, the gap between germline ends came to 15 bases. CDR3 sequence: CASIKGGGTYNEQFF. DNA of the CDR3: TGTGCCAGCATCAAAGGGGGCGGGACCTACAATGAGCAGTTCTTC. Full variable domain (missing parts from reference TRBV14 and TRBJ2-1): EAGVTQFPSHSVIEKGQTVTLRCDPISGHDNLYWYRRVMGKEIKFLLHFVKESKQDESGMPNNRFLAERTGGTYSTLKVQPAELEDSGVYFCASIKGGGTYNEQFFGPGTRLTVL.

The chain couples TRBV28 to TRBJ2-1; TRBD2 is a possible D gene (6 bases). The CDR3 runs to 17 residues. CDR1 is MDHEN and CDR2 is SYDVKM in the germline V gene. The germline V and J ends were trimmed by 3 bases and 5 bases, with 20 bases remaining between them. CDR3 nucleotide sequence: TGTGCCAGCAGTTTCCCGACTAGACAGAGATTAAACAATGAGCAGTTCTTC. It codes for CASSFPTRQRLNNEQFF.

A few counts support this clone. The genes are TRBV2 and TRBJ1-3; a possible D gene is TRBD1 (5 bases). V was cut by 6 bases and J by 2 bases, with 17 bases left in between. The CDR3 spans 16 residues. Germline assignment: CDR1 SNHLY and CDR2 FYNNEI. CDR3 residues: CASSDSSDSPGNTIYF. CDR3 coding DNA: TGTGCCAGCAGCGACAGTTCCGACAGTCCTGGAAACACCATATATTTT.

The V gene is TRBV7-9, the J gene TRBJ1-2, with D uncertain. V was trimmed by 3 bases and J by 2 bases, leaving 10 bases between them. The CDR3 sequence is 14 residues long. Germline-derived CDR1 and CDR2 are SEHNR and FQNEAQ (reference sequence). The CDR3 DNA reads TGTGCCAGCAGCTTCTCGGCCAGCAACTATGGCTACACCTTC. The encoded protein is CASSFSASNYGYTF.

This sequence joins TRBV19 and TRBJ1-1; 9 positions match TRBD1. This CDR3 region has 13 residues. CDR1 is LNHDA and CDR2 is SQIVND in the germline V gene (reference sequence). V was clipped by 5 bases and J by 4 bases; unmatched bases: 2. The CDR3 nucleotides read TGTGCCAGTAGTTTGACAGGGGGCACTGAAGCTTTCTTT. This sequence encodes CASSLTGGTEAFF.

The chain joins TRBV3-1 (or the pseudogene TRBV3-2) to TRBJ1-6; D is perhaps TRBD1 (6 bases). The ends were cut back, 8 bases at V and 2 bases at J, with 22 bases in the middle. This CDR3 region has 18 residues. Per germline, CDR1 LGHDT and CDR2 YNNKEL (reference sequence). The CDR3 is CASAPVTGKMTYNSPLHF. In DNA, the CDR3 is TGTGCCAGCGCGCCGGTCACAGGGAAGATGACCTATAATTCACCCCTCCACTTT.

This sequence joins TRBV30 and TRBJ1-4; 7 bases agree with TRBD1. V dropped 3 bases and J dropped 4; count of bases not matched to a gene: 14. Per germline, CDR1 GTSNPN and CDR2 SVGIG (reference sequence). This CDR3 region has 17 residues. The CDR3 DNA reads TGTGCCTGGAGCGTTGGGACAGCGGTTTTGCTTAATGAAAAACTGTTTTTT. Translated, it gives CAWSVGTAVLLNEKLFF.

V is TRBV5-8 and J is TRBJ1-2, with TRBD1 as a possible D gene (6 bases). V was clipped by 4 bases and J by 3 bases, with 16 bases between them. Germline assignment: CDR1 SGHTS and CDR2 YDEGEE. The CDR3 runs 15 residues. The CDR3 reads CASSLPDRRDYGYTF. DNA of the CDR3: TGTGCCAGCAGCCTCCCCGACAGGAGAGACTATGGCTACACCTTC.

This chain uses TRBV19 with TRBJ2-5; weak D call: TRBD2 (6 bases). The CDR3 is 17 amino acids. V dropped 4 bases and J dropped 2 bases, with 20 bases sitting between them. Germline loops: CDR1 LNHDA, CDR2 SQIVND (reference sequence). The DNA of the CDR3 is TGTGCCAGTAGTACCGGCGTTAATAGCGGACAACAAGAGACCCAGTACTTC. Amino acids: CASSTGVNSGQQETQYF.

The V and J genes are TRBV2 and TRBJ2-7, with D unclear. The CDR3 spans 12 residues. Looked up from germline, CDR1 is SNHLY and CDR2 is FYNNEI. Trimming pared 3 bases from V and 5 bases from J, leaving 8 bases between. The CDR3 DNA reads as TGTGCCAGCAGTGACAGTCGTAACGAGCAGTACTTC. Translated: CASSDSRNEQYF.